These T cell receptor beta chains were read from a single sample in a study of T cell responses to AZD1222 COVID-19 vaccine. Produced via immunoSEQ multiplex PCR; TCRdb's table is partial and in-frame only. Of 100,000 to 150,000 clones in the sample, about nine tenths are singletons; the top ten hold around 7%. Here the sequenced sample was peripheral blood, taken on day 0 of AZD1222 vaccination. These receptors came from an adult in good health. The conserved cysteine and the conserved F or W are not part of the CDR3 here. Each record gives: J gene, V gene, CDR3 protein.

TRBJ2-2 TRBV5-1 ASSFPSNTGELF
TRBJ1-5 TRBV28 ASQRQKDQPQH
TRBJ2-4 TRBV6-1 ASSEDRGPGGNIQY
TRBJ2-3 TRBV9 ASSPGLAGGTDTQY
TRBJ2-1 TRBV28 ASSLGTSNEQF
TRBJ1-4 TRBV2 ASSVSPSNEKLF
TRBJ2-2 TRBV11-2 ASSLLGTGELF
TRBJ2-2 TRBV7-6 ASSLSFSYTGELF
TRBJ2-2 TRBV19 ASSIYKLAGGPDTGELF
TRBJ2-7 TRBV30 AWSSSFYEQY
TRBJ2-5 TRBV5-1 ASSLARVQETQY
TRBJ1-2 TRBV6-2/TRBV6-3 ASSDGQWYGYT
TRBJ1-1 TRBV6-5 ASYEANTEAF
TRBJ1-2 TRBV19 ASSLVGANYGYT
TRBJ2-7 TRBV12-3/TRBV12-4 ASSLGQYEQY
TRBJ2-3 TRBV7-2 ASNAAGVTSTDTQY
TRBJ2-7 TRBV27 ASSFSGVSSYEQY
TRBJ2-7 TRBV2 ASSDNRGGEQY
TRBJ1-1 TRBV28 ASISWPRVMNTEAF
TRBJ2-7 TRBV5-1 ASSFGTDAYEQY
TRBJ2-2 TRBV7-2 ASSLGRSNTGELF
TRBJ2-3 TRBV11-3 ASSLGSSDTQY
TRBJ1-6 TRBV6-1 ASSEVQGQISPLH
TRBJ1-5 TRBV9 ASSPRTEHYSNQPQH
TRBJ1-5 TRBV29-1 SVRDGGNQPQH